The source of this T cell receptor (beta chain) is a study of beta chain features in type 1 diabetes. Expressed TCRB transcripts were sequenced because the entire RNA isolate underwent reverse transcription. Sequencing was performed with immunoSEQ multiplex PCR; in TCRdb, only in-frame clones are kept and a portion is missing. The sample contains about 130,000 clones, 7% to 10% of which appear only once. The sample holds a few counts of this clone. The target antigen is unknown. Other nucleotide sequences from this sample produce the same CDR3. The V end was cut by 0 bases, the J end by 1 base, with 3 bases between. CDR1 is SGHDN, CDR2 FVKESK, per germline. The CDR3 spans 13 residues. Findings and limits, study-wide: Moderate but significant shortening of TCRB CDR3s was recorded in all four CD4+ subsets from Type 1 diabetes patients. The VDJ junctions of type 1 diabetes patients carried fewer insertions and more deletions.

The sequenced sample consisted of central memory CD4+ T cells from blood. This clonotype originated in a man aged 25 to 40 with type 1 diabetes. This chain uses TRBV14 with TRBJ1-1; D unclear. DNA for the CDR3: TGTGCCAGCAGCCAAGATCGGAACACTGAAGCTTTCTTT. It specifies CASSQDRNTEAFF.